This T cell receptor (beta chain) came from a study of metastatic and nonmetastatic thyroid tumors. Treatment of any kind had been given to no patient before thyroid surgery. This clone was seen repeatedly, ten times or more. The length of the CDR3 is 12 residues. Trimming stripped 0 bases from V and 6 bases from J, with 6 bases between. CDR1 SGDLS and CDR2 YYNGEE come from the germline V gene. TCRdb used MiXCR to call clones anew from the PCR reads. The profile covers about 35,000 clones, with over 25% appearing a single time and about 7.2% taken by the ten largest. The chain uses TRBV9 and TRBJ1-1; TRBD1 might be the D (5 bases). Sequencing used blood. The receptor was derived from a female donor with papillary thyroid cancer or a benign thyroid nodule (not recorded which). Some clones in this sample may be carry-over from other donors' samples. The CDR3 reads CASSVEGPEAFF. In DNA form, the CDR3 reads TGTGCCAGCAGCGTAGAGGGACCTGAAGCTTTCTTT. Variable domain in full (rest from reference TRBV9 and TRBJ1-1): DSGVTQTPKHLITATGQRVTLRCSPRSGDLSVYWYQQSLDQGLQFLIQYYNGEERAKGNILERFSAQQFPDLHSELNLSSLELGDSALYFCASSVEGPEAFFGQGTRLTVV.